Here is one T cell receptor (beta chain) with its context. This sample stems from a study of blood T cell repertoires in COVID-19. At the level of the study: T cells, B-cell-depleted T cells, or PBMCs supplied cDNA or gDNA.

Sequencing used immunoSEQ multiplex PCR; TCRdb keeps in-frame clones, though not all of them. This table holds 93,000 or so clones, roughly 87% found once. Germline CDR1 reads GTSNPN; CDR2 reads SVGIG (reference sequence). Trimming removed 6 bases from V and 5 bases from J, with 12 bases in between. The CDR3 covers 12 residues. Sequenced sample: peripheral blood. The TCR sequence derives from a human donor in a cohort sampled during active COVID-19. This sequence joins TRBV30 and TRBJ2-3; D perhaps matches TRBD2 (5 bases). The CDR3 sequence is CACGPLVDTQYF. DNA of the CDR3: TGTGCCTGTGGGCCACTAGTAGATACGCAGTATTTT.